The 32 T cell receptor beta chains in this list originate from one sample, sequenced in a study of cytomegalovirus exposure and HLA in healthy donors. PCR employed 60 Vbeta and 13 Jbeta primers. TCRdb keeps only in-frame clones here, not all; method: immunoSEQ multiplex PCR. Here the sample spans about 200,000 clones, roughly 83% being singletons. The sample consisted of PBMCs. These receptors were obtained from a male donor in good health and CMV-seropositive.

This clone was seen more than once but under ten times. V and J are TRBV28 and TRBJ1-1, with TRBD1 matching 11 bases. The CDR3 has 15 residues. Per germline, CDR1 MDHEN and CDR2 SYDVKM. Trimming at V came to 7 bases and at J to 4 bases, leaving 8 bases not matched to a gene. CDR3 loop: CASNLGGTGGTEAFF. Here the CDR3 DNA reads TGTGCCAGCAACCTAGGAGGGACAGGGGGCACTGAAGCTTTCTTT.

In its sample, this clone was seen a few times. This sequence joins TRBV19 and TRBJ2-7; D perhaps matches TRBD2 (6 bases). V was pared by 6 bases and J by 2 bases, with 20 bases between. This CDR3 contains 16 residues. Germline V gives CDR1 LNHDA, CDR2 SQIVND (reference sequence). CDR3 region: CASRKSAGTGAYEQYF. The CDR3 nucleotides are TGTGCCAGTAGGAAGTCCGCCGGGACTGGGGCCTACGAGCAGTACTTC.

This chain uses TRBV18 with TRBJ1-5; no firm D call. Germline values: CDR1 KGHSH, CDR2 LQKENI. The CDR3 is made up of 14 amino acids. V was shortened by 5 bases and J by 2 bases, with 10 bases between the two germline ends. The CDR3 reads CASSGEVGNQPQHF. CDR3 nucleotides: TGTGCCAGCTCAGGCGAGGTCGGCAATCAGCCCCAGCATTTT.

The rearrangement joins TRBV6-7 to TRBJ1-4; 12 bases agree with TRBD1. TRBV6-7 is filed as an ORF, its function uncertain. The CDR3 spans 13 residues. Trimming took 9 bases from V and 10 from J; bases not matched to a gene: 6. The CDR3 DNA sequence: TGTGCCAGACCGGGACAGGGGGCCGTAAAACTGTTTTTT. It encodes CARPGQGAVKLFF.

V and J are TRBV4-2 and TRBJ2-3; 8 nucleotides match TRBD2. V gave up 2 bases and J gave up 5 bases; unmatched junction bases: 6. Per the germline V gene, CDR1 is LGHNA and CDR2 is YNFKEQ. The length of the CDR3 is 15 residues. CDR3: CASSQTGGLGDTQYF. For the CDR3, the DNA is TGTGCCAGCAGCCAAACGGGGGGGCTAGGAGATACGCAGTATTTT.

V is TRBV7-8 and J is TRBJ2-1, with 12 bases lining up with TRBD2. The CDR3 loop spans 15 amino acids. CDR1 and CDR2 from the germline V gene are SGHVS and FQNEAQ. Trimming cost V 9 bases and J 7 bases; bases outside gene matches: 10. CDR3 sequence: CASNPSGGAKNEQFF. The CDR3 DNA is TGTGCCAGTAACCCTAGCGGGGGGGCGAAGAATGAGCAGTTCTTC.

The chain employs TRBV27 and TRBJ2-3; TRBD1 matches 7 bases. The CDR3 is 15 residues long. With 8 bases clipped from V and 6 bases from J, the junction kept 14 bases outside the gene matches. Germline V gene data show CDR1 as MNHEY and CDR2 as SMNVEV (reference sequence). This CDR3 is CASLRAGGWSDTQYF. CDR3 sequence (DNA): TGTGCCAGCCTTCGAGCAGGGGGATGGTCGGATACGCAGTATTTT.

V gene TRBV7-2 combines with J gene TRBJ1-2; 7 bases line up with TRBD1. The V and J ends lost 5 bases and 8 bases, in that order; junction bases with no gene match: 14. Germline CDR1 is SGHTA and CDR2 is FQGNSA. CDR3 length equals 15 residues. As DNA, the CDR3 is TGTGCCAGCAGCCTTGAGGGACAGCAACGTAGAGGCTACACCTTC. Protein sequence: CASSLEGQQRRGYTF.

The rearrangement uses TRBV14 and TRBJ1-2; no reliable D call. This CDR3 has 15 residues. Germline loops: CDR1 SGHDN, CDR2 FVKESK. With 0 bases removed from V and 4 bases from J, the gap between germline ends came to 12 bases. The CDR3 nucleotides are TGTGCCAGCAGCCAAGATTTTCGAGGCAGCTATGGCTACACCTTC. It translates to CASSQDFRGSYGYTF.

There are a few counts of this clone. The CDR3 bases are TGTGCCAGCAGCTTACTGGGGCTCTATGGCTACACCTTC. It codes for CASSLLGLYGYTF. V and J are TRBV7-2 and TRBJ1-2; tentatively, D is TRBD1 (5 bases). This CDR3 contains 13 residues. Per germline, CDR1 SGHTA and CDR2 FQGNSA. V lost 2 bases and J 4 bases, leaving 8 bases between the germline ends.

For the CDR3, the DNA is TGTGCCAGCAGCTTAGAGGAGGGAACTCCCTACGAGCAGTACTTC. This sequence encodes CASSLEEGTPYEQYF. The chain uses TRBV7-2 and TRBJ2-7, with D perhaps matching TRBD2 (6 bases). Deletions cut 1 base from V and 2 bases from J, with 12 bases between. Germline V CDR1 and CDR2: SGHTA, FQGNSA. The CDR3 contains 15 residues.

CDR3 DNA: TGTGCCAGCAGTGACCGGGATTACAATGAGCAGTTCTTC. Translating it yields CASSDRDYNEQFF. This sequence joins TRBV2 and TRBJ2-1, with TRBD2 as a possible D gene (5 bases). The germline gives CDR1 SNHLY, CDR2 FYNNEI. Trimming removed 3 bases at V and 4 bases at J, with 7 bases between. The CDR3 has 13 residues.

The chain combines TRBV6-6 with TRBJ1-2; TRBD1 matches 9 bases. V shed 5 bases, J shed 6 bases, and the junction held 1 base outside the gene matches. There are 12 residues in the CDR3. The germline CDR1 and CDR2 sequences are MNHNY and SVGAGI (reference sequence). The CDR3 bases are TGTGCCAGCAGTACAGGGGGCGATGGCTACACCTTC. Encoded protein: CASSTGGDGYTF.

The chain is built from TRBV28 and TRBJ2-7; D remains ambiguous. Trimming removed 7 bases from V and 6 bases from J, with 10 bases in between. This CDR3 is 11 amino acids long. CDR1 is MDHEN, CDR2 SYDVKM, per germline. The CDR3 DNA is TGTGCCAGCAACTCGCAGGTCGAGCAGTACTTC. This codes for CASNSQVEQYF.

This clone has a single count. Different DNA sequences within this sample yield the same CDR3. The chain joins TRBV5-1 to TRBJ2-2, with TRBD1 matching over 9 bases. The ends lost 3 bases at V and 5 bases at J; junction bases unmatched: 5. Germline-derived CDR1 and CDR2 are SGHRS and YFSETQ. The CDR3 consists of 15 residues. The CDR3 coding sequence is TGCGCCAGCAGCTCCTCTGGGACAGGGACCGGGGAGCTGTTTTTT. This gives the protein CASSSSGTGTGELFF.

This clone was seen just once. J is TRBJ1-1 and V is TRBV7-2; 8 bases agree with TRBD1. This CDR3 has 14 amino acids. Germline-derived CDR1 and CDR2 are SGHTA and FQGNSA. The V and J ends lost 6 bases and 4 bases, in that order; junction bases with no gene match: 7. The CDR3: CASRPGQVSTEAFF. Written as DNA, the CDR3 is TGTGCCAGCAGACCGGGACAGGTCTCCACTGAAGCTTTCTTT.

The gene calls are TRBV7-2 and TRBJ2-3; tentative D call: TRBD2 (6 bases). The germline V gene has CDR1 SGHTA and CDR2 FQGNSA. V gave up 3 bases and J gave up 1 base, with 11 bases separating them. The CDR3 sequence is 15 residues long. CDR3 DNA: TGTGCCAGCAGCTTTTTAGCGGCGGGCACAGATACGCAGTATTTT. Translated: CASSFLAAGTDTQYF. The full variable domain, completed using reference TRBV7-2 and TRBJ2-3, is GAGVSQSPSNKVTEKGKDVELRCDPISGHTALYWYRQSLGQGLEFLIYFQGNSAPDKSGLPSDRFSAERTGGSVSTLTIQRTQQEDSAVYLCASSFLAAGTDTQYFGPGTRLTVL.

The genes are TRBV30 and TRBJ2-1, with D uncertain. The germline CDR1 and CDR2 sequences are GTSNPN and SVGIG (reference sequence). The CDR3 has 13 residues. The V end was cut by 2 bases, the J end by 4 bases, with 9 bases between. The CDR3: CAWSLQIYNEQFF. CDR3 sequence (DNA): TGTGCCTGGAGTCTTCAGATTTACAATGAGCAGTTCTTC.

The rearrangement joins TRBV9 to TRBJ1-4; 10 bases match TRBD1. V trimming: 4 bases; J trimming: 8 bases; junction bases outside the gene matches: 8. CDR3 length equals 15 residues. The V gene's germline CDR1 is SGDLS and CDR2 YYNGEE. CDR3 sequence reads: CASSPQDRGVEKLFF. The CDR3, as DNA: TGTGCCAGCAGCCCTCAGGACAGGGGGGTCGAAAAACTGTTTTTT.

J is TRBJ1-1 and V is TRBV7-9; TRBD1 matches 9 bases. Germline trimming cut 5 bases from V and 0 bases from J; bases unmatched to any gene: 10. Looked up from germline, CDR1 is SEHNR and CDR2 is FQNEAQ (reference sequence). This CDR3 has 17 residues. The CDR3 DNA reads TGTGCCAGCAGCGCAACACCGGGACAGGGCATGAACACTGAAGCTTTCTTT. It specifies CASSATPGQGMNTEAFF.

V and J are TRBV5-4 and TRBJ2-1, with 11 positions matching TRBD1. CDR3 length: 14 amino acids. J gave up 7 bases and V 2 bases, and 2 bases lay outside the gene matches. Germline loops: CDR1 SGHNT, CDR2 YYREEE (reference sequence). DNA of the CDR3: TGTGCCAGCAGCTTTGGACAGGGGGCGAATGAGCAGTTCTTC. Translating it yields CASSFGQGANEQFF.

The genes are TRBV15 and TRBJ2-5; TRBD2 is a possible D gene (7 bases). The J call may be mistaken, given a closer DNA end match to TRBJ2-7. Germline CDR1 is LNHNV and CDR2 is YYDKDF (reference sequence). The CDR3 has 13 residues. The CDR3 DNA sequence: TGTGCCACCAGTCCCGGGGGGCGGAACGAGCAGTACTTC. Protein product: CATSPGGRNEQYF.

This chain connects TRBV18 to TRBJ1-3; maybe TRBD1 (5 bases). Germline values: CDR1 KGHSH, CDR2 LQKENI. With 5 bases removed from V and 0 bases from J, the gap between germline ends came to 11 bases. CDR3 length equals 15 residues. Written as DNA, the CDR3 is TGTGCCAGCTCAGGCGGCAGGGCCTCTGGAAACACCATATATTTT. Residues: CASSGGRASGNTIYF.

This clone occurred a few times. This chain connects TRBV9 to TRBJ2-2; TRBD1 might be the D (5 bases). Trimming took 0 bases from V and 4 from J, leaving 10 bases between them. The CDR3 consists of 15 residues. Germline lookup yields CDR1 SGDLS and CDR2 YYNGEE. The DNA of the CDR3 is TGTGCCAGCAGCGTAGGACAGTATGGCACCGGGGAGCTGTTTTTT. This translates into CASSVGQYGTGELFF.

CDR3 coding DNA: TGTGCCAGTAGTAAGGAGGGACAGGAAAATTCACCCCTCCACTTT. Its protein product is CASSKEGQENSPLHF. The chain joins TRBV19 to TRBJ1-6; 8 bases are a match to TRBD1. The germline V gene has CDR1 LNHDA and CDR2 SQIVND (reference sequence). This CDR3 has 15 amino acids. Trimming removed 4 bases from V and 7 bases from J; junction bases left unmatched: 6.

This chain joins TRBV7-3 and TRBJ1-5; 7 bases fit TRBD1. Germline CDR1 reads SGHTA; CDR2 reads FQGTGA. V gave up 2 bases and J gave up 7 bases; unmatched junction bases: 5. CDR3 size: 14 residues. The CDR3 coding sequence is TGTGCCAGCAGCTTACGACAGGGAGACCAGCCCCAGCATTTT. This codes for CASSLRQGDQPQHF. Variable domain in full (rest from reference TRBV7-3 and TRBJ1-5): GAGVSQTPSNKVTEKGKYVELRCDPISGHTALYWYRQSLGQGPEFLIYFQGTGAADDSGLPNDRFFAVRPEGSVSTLKIQRTERGDSAVYLCASSLRQGDQPQHFGDGTRLSIL.

This clone appeared once. This chain uses TRBV9 with TRBJ1-3; TRBD1 agrees at 7 bases. This CDR3 contains 15 residues. Germline loops: CDR1 SGDLS, CDR2 YYNGEE. The V gene end was trimmed by 4 bases and the J gene end by 4 bases; junction bases not matched to a gene: 8. CDR3: CASSLTGFTGNTIYF. Here the CDR3 DNA reads TGTGCCAGCAGCCTGACAGGGTTTACGGGAAACACCATATATTTT.

The sample holds one count of this clone. The chain is built from TRBV30 and TRBJ2-7; D is ambiguous. The CDR3 is 15 amino acids. CDR1 GTSNPN and CDR2 SVGIG come from the germline V gene (reference sequence). Trimming shortened V by 7 bases and J by 3 bases, and 22 bases separated the two germline ends. CDR3 sequence: CAFSLWNSPIYEQYF. The CDR3 DNA sequence: TGTGCCTTCTCCCTTTGGAATAGCCCGATCTACGAGCAGTACTTC.

The chain employs TRBV18 and TRBJ2-2; D may be TRBD1 (6 bases). Looked up from germline, CDR1 is KGHSH and CDR2 is LQKENI. The CDR3 has 14 amino acids. Trimming stripped 5 bases from V and 5 bases from J, with 12 bases between. The CDR3 nucleotides are TGTGCCAGCTCAGCAAGCAGGGGAACCGGGGAGCTGTTTTTT. Residues: CASSASRGTGELFF.

This chain links TRBV4-3 with TRBJ2-7, with TRBD1 matching 7 bases. Germline CDR1 is LGHNA and CDR2 is YSLEER. Trimming removed 0 bases from V and 6 bases from J; junction bases left unmatched: 8. This CDR3 is 15 amino acids long. CDR3 DNA sequence: TGCGCCAGCAGCCAAGAAAACAGGGGTGGTTCCGAGCAGTACTTC. Translating it yields CASSQENRGGSEQYF.

This clone appeared a few times. This chain uses TRBV5-4 with TRBJ1-4; no reliable D call. Trimming cost V 0 bases and J 3 bases, with 9 bases left between them. Per the germline V gene, CDR1 is SGHNT and CDR2 is YYREEE (reference sequence). This CDR3 comprises 15 residues. The CDR3 nucleotides are TGTGCCAGCAGCTTGGAGGCAGGTCCTAATGAAAAACTGTTTTTT. Its translation is CASSLEAGPNEKLFF.

The chain carries TRBV7-9 and TRBJ2-1, with TRBD1 matching over 9 bases. The CDR3 is made up of 18 amino acids. Trimming removed 5 bases from V and 5 bases from J; junction bases left unmatched: 16. Germline V CDR1 and CDR2: SEHNR, FQNEAQ (reference sequence). The CDR3 region has the DNA TGTGCCAGCAGCAACGCCGGGACAGGGCGTGTTTTTCACAATGAGCAGTTCTTC. It specifies CASSNAGTGRVFHNEQFF. Based on the CDR3 plus reference TRBV7-9 and TRBJ2-1, the full variable domain is DTGVSQNPRHKITKRGQNVTFRCDPISEHNRLYWYRQTLGQGPEFLTYFQNEAQLEKSRLLSDRFSAERPKGSFSTLEIQRTEQGDSAMYLCASSNAGTGRVFHNEQFFGPGTRLTVL.